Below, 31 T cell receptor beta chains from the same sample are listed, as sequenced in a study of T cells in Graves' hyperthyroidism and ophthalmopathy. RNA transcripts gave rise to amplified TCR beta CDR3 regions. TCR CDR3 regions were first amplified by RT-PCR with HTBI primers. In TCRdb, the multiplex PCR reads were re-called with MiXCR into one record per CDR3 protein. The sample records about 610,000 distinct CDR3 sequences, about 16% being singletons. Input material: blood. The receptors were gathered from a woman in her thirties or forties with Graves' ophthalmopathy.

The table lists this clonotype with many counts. The CDR3 is CSAHSAGKPYEQYF. The CDR3 coding sequence is TGCAGTGCCCACTCGGCCGGGAAACCCTACGAGCAGTACTTC. The chain combines TRBV20-1 with TRBJ2-7; D is possibly TRBD2 (5 bases). Germline V gives CDR1 DFQATT, CDR2 SNEGSKA (reference sequence). This CDR3 comprises 14 residues. Trimming shortened V by 6 bases and J by 2 bases, and 17 bases separated the two germline ends.

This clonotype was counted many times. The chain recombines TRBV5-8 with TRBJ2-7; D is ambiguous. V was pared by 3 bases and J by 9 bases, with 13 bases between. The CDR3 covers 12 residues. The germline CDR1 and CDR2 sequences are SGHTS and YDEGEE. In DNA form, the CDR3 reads TGTGCCAGCAGCTACGAGCCCCAAAGGCAGTACTTC. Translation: CASSYEPQRQYF. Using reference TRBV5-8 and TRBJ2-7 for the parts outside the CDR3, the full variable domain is EAGVTQSPTHLIKTRGQQATLRCSPISGHTSVYWYQQALGLGLQFLLWYDEGEERNRGNFPPRFSGRQFPNYSSELNVNALELEDSALYLCASSYEPQRQYFGPGTRLTVT.

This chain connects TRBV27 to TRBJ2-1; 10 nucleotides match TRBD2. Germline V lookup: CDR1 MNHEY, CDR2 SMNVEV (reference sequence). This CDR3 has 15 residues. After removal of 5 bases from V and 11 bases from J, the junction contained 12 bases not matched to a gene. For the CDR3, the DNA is TGTGCCAGCAGTCTACAATACGGACTAGCGGATAAGCAGTTCTTC. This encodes CASSLQYGLADKQFF.

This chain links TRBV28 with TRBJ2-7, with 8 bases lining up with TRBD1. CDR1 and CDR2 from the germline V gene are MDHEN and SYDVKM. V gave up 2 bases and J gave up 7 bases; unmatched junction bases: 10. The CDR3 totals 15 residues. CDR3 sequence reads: CASSLPGTGITEQYF. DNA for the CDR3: TGTGCCAGCAGTTTACCCGGGACAGGCATAACAGAGCAGTACTTC. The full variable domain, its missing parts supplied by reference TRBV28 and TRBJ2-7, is DVKVTQSSRYLVKRTGEKVFLECVQDMDHENMFWYRQDPGLGLRLIYFSYDVKMKEKGDIPEGYSVSREKKERFSLILESASTNQTSMYLCASSLPGTGITEQYFGPGTRLTVT.

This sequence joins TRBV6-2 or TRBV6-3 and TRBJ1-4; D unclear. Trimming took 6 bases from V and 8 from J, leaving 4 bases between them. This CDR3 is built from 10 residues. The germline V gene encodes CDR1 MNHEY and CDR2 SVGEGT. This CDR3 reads CASRAEKLFF. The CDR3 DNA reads TGTGCCAGCAGGGCCGAAAAACTGTTTTTT.

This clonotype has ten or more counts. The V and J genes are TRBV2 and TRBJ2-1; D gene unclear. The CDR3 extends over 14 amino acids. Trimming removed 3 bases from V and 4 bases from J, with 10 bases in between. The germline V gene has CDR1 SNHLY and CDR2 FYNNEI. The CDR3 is CASSDPLGYNEQFF. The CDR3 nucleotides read TGTGCCAGCAGTGACCCCCTGGGGTACAATGAGCAGTTCTTC.

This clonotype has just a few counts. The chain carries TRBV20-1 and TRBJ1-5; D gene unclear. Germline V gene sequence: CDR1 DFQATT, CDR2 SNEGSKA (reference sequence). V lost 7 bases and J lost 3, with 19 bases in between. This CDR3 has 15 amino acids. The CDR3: CSVSRANKDNQPQHF. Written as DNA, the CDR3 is TGCAGTGTATCCCGGGCCAACAAGGACAATCAGCCCCAGCATTTT.

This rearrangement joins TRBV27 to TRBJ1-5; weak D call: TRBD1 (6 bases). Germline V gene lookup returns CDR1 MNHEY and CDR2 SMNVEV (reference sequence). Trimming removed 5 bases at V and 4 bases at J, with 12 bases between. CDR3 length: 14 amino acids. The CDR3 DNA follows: TGTGCCAGCAGTACGGGACACCCGAATCAGCCCCAGCATTTT. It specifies CASSTGHPNQPQHF.

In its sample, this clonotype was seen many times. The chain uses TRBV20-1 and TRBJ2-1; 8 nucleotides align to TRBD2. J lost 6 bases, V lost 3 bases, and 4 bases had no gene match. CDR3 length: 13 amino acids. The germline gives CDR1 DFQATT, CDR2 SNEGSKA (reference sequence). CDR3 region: CSARVGRGNEQFF. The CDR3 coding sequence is TGCAGTGCTAGGGTCGGGAGGGGCAATGAGCAGTTCTTC.

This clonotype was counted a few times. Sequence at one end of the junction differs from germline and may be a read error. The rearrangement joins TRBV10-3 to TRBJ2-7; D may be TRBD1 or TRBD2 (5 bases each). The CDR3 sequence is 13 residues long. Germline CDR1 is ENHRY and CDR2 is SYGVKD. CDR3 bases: TGTGCCAGCAGTCAGCCGGGGACGAGGGAGCAGTACTTC. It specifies CASSQPGTREQYF.

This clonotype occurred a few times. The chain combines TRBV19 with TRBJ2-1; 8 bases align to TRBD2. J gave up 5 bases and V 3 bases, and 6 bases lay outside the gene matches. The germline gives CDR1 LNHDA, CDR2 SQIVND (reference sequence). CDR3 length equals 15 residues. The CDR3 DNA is TGTGCCAGTAGTATGGAGCGGGGGTCCAACAATGAGCAGTTCTTC. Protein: CASSMERGSNNEQFF.

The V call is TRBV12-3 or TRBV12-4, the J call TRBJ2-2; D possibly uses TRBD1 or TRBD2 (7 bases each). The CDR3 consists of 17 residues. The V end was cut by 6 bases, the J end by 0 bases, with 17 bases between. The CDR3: CASSRRGGASNTGELFF. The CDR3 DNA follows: TGTGCCAGCAGCCGCAGGGGGGGCGCTTCGAACACCGGGGAGCTGTTTTTT.

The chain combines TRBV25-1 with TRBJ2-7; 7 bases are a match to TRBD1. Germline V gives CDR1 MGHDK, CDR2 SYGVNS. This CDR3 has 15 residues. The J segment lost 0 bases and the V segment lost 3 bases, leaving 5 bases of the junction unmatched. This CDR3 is CASSEDRSSSYEQYF. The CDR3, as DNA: TGTGCCAGCAGTGAGGACAGGAGTAGCTCCTACGAGCAGTACTTC.

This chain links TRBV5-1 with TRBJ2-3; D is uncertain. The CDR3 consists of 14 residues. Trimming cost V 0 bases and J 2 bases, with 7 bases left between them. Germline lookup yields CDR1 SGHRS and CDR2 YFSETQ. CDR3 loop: CASSLESPTDTQYF. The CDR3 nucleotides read TGCGCCAGCAGCTTGGAGTCCCCCACAGATACGCAGTATTTT. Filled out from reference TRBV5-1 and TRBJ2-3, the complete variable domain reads KAGVTQTPRYLIKTRGQQVTLSCSPISGHRSVSWYQQTPGQGLQFLFEYFSETQRNKGNFPGRFSGRQFSNSRSEMNVSTLELGDSALYLCASSLESPTDTQYFGPGTRLTVL.

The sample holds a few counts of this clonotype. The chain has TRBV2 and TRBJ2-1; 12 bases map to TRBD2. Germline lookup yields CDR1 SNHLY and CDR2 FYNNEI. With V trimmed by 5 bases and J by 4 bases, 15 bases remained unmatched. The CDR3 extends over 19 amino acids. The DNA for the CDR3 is TGTGCCAGCAGTACCGGGACTAGCGGGCCTCAGGGGATTTACAATGAGCAGTTCTTC. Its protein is CASSTGTSGPQGIYNEQFF.

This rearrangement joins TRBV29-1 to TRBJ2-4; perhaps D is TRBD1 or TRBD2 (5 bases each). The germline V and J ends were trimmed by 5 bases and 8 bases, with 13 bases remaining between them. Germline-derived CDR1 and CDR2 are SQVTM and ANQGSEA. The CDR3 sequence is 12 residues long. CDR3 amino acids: CSVWGRRDIQYF. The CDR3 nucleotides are TGCAGCGTTTGGGGACGGCGGGACATTCAGTACTTC.

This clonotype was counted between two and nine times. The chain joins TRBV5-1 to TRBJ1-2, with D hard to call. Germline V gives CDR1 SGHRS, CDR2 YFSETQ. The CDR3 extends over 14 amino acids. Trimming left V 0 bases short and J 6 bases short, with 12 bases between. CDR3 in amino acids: CASSLGQVGDGYTF. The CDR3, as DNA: TGCGCCAGCAGCTTGGGGCAGGTTGGAGATGGCTACACCTTC.

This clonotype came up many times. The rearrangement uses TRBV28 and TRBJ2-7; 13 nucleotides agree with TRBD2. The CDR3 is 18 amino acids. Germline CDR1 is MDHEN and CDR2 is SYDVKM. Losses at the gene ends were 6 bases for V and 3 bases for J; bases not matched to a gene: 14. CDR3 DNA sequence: TGTGCCAGCAGCTCCGGGACTAGCGGGAAGCATAGAGGCTACGAGCAGTACTTC. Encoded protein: CASSSGTSGKHRGYEQYF.

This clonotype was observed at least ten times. This chain's CDR3 is CSVEGLTVNTEAFF. The DNA of the CDR3 is TGCAGCGTTGAAGGGTTGACGGTGAACACTGAAGCTTTCTTT. V and J are TRBV29-1 and TRBJ1-1; D unclear. Germline V gene lookup returns CDR1 SQVTM and CDR2 ANQGSEA. The CDR3 extends over 14 amino acids. V gave up 1 base and J gave up 0 bases, with 9 bases separating them.

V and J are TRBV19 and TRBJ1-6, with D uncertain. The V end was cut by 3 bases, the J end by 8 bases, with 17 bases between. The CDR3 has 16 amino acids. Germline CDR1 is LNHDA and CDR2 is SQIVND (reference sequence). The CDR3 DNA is TGTGCCAGTAGTATCGGCCTCACCCTGCGGGATTCACCCCTCCACTTT. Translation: CASSIGLTLRDSPLHF.

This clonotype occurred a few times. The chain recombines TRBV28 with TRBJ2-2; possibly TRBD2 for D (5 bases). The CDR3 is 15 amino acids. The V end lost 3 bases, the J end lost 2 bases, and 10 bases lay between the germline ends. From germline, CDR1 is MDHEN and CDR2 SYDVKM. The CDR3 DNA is TGTGCCAGCAGTTTCAGGACTCCCAACACCGGGGAGCTGTTTTTT. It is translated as CASSFRTPNTGELFF. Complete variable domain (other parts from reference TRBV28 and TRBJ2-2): DVKVTQSSRYLVKRTGEKVFLECVQDMDHENMFWYRQDPGLGLRLIYFSYDVKMKEKGDIPEGYSVSREKKERFSLILESASTNQTSMYLCASSFRTPNTGELFFGEGSRLTVL.

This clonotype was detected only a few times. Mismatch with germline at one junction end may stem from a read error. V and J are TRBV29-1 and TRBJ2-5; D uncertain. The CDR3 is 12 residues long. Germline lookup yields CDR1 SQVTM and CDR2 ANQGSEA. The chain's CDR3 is CSVEGPLGTQYF. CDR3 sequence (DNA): TGCAGCGTAGAAGGGCCCCTCGGGACCCAGTACTTC.

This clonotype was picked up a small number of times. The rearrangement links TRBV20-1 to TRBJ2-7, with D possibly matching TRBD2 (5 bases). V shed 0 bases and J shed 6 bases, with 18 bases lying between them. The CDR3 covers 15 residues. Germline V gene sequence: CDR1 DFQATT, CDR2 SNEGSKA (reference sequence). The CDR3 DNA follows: TGCAGTGCTAGAGACCCTCGGACCCTAGAGGGCGAGCAGTACTTC. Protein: CSARDPRTLEGEQYF.

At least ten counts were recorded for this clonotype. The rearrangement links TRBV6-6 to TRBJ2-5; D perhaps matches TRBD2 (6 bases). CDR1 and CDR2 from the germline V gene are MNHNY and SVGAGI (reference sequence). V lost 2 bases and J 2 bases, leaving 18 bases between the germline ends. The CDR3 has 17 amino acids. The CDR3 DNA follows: TGTGCCAGCAGTTACGCGACTAGGGGCTGGGGACAAGAGACCCAGTACTTC. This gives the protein CASSYATRGWGQETQYF.

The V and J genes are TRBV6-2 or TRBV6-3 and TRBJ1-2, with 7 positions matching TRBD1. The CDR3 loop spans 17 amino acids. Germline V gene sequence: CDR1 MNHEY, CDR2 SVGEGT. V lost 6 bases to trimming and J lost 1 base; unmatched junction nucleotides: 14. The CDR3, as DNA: TGTGCCAGCAGCCGCTCCGGACAGGAGAGAGTTAACTATGGCTACACCTTC. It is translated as CASSRSGQERVNYGYTF.

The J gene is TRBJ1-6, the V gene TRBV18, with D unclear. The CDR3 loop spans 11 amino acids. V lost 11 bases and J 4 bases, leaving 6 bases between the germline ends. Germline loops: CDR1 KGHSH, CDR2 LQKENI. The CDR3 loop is CASAYNSPLHF. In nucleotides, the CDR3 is TGTGCCTCAGCGTATAATTCACCCCTCCACTTT.

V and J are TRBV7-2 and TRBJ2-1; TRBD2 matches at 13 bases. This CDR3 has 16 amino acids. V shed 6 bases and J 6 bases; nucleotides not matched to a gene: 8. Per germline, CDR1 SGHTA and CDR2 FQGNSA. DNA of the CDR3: TGTGCCAGCAGTCTAAGGACTAGCGGGAGACGCAATGAGCAGTTCTTC. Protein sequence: CASSLRTSGRRNEQFF.

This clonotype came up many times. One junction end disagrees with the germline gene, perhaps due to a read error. CDR3 region: CASSPLLKTEAFF. For the CDR3, the DNA is TGTGCCAGCTCACCATTACTGAAGACTGAAGCTTTCTTT. The rearrangement joins TRBV18 to TRBJ1-1; D uncertain. The CDR3 length is 13 residues. Germline V gives CDR1 KGHSH, CDR2 LQKENI.

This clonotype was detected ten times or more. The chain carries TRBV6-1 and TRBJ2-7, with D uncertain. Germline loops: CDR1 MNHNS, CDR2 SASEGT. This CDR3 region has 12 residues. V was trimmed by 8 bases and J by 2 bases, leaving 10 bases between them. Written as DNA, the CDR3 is TGTGCCAGCGACAATGGGGCCTACGAGCAGTACTTC. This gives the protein CASDNGAYEQYF.

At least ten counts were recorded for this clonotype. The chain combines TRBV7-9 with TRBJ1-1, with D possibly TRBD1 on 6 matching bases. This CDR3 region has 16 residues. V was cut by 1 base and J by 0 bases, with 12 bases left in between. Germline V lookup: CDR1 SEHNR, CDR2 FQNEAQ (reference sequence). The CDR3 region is CASSLEGGALNTEAFF. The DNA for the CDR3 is TGTGCCAGCAGCTTAGAGGGGGGAGCCCTGAACACTGAAGCTTTCTTT.

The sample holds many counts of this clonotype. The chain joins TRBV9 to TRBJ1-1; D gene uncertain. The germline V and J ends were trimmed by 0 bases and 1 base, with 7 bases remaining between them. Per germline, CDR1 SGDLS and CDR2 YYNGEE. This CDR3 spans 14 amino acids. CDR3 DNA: TGTGCCAGCAGCGTAGAAGGAGGGAACACTGAAGCTTTCTTT. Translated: CASSVEGGNTEAFF.